This T cell receptor beta chain comes out of a study of response to subunit inactivated influenza vaccine. Germline lookup yields CDR1 MNHEY and CDR2 SMNVEV (reference sequence). The V and J ends lost 3 bases and 10 bases respectively, with 22 bases between them. This CDR3 contains 17 residues. One entry per CDR3 protein, called by TCRdb with MiXCR from the RT-PCR reads. Of roughly 620,000 distinct CDR3 sequences listed, around 11% are singletons. In its sample, this clonotype was seen a few times. These data were also reused for a study on T cells expressing NK-cell markers. That paper notes: cDNA encoding TCR beta was synthesized via 5'RACE template switching incorporating UMIs. Repertoires of TCR beta were obtained from T cells sorted as CD3+CD56+NKG2C+, CD3+CD56+NKG2C- and CD3+CD56-NKG2C+. Of the CD8+ T cells in about 6 donors, roughly 1.0-7.5% belonged to dominant NKG2C+ clonotypes.

The origin of this receptor is a man aged 45-60 years who received an inactivated influenza vaccine. This chain joins TRBV27 and TRBJ1-6; tentatively, D is TRBD1 (6 bases). The sample consisted of PBMCs from blood, taken on the day of vaccination. The CDR3 DNA sequence: TGTGCCAGCAGTTTCGGGACCAGGGGTACTCTTCGATCACCCCTCCACTTT. Translated: CASSFGTRGTLRSPLHF.